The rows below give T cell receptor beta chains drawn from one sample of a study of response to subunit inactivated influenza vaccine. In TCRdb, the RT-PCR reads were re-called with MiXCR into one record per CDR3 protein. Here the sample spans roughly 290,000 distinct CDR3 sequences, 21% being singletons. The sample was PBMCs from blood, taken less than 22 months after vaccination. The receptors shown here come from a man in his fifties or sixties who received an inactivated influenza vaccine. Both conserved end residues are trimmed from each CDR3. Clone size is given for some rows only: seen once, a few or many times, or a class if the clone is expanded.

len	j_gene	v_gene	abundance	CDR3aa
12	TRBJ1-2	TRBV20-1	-	SALRPGTGYGYT
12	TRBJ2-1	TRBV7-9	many	ASRSGTHNNEQF
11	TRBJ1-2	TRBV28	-	ASSLFGGNGYT
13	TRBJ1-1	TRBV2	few	ASSEAQGGFTEAF
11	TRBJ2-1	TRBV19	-	ASSAGVGNEQF
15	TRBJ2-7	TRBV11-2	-	ASSATTPGLRGTMQY
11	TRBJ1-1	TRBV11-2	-	ASSLDIWTEAF
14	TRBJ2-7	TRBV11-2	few	ASSLDISAASYEQY
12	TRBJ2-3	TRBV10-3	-	AISKTGETDTQY
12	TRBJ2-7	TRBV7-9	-	ASSLAVTHYEQY
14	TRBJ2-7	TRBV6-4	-	ASSDDVTDIAYEQY
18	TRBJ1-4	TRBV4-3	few	ASSQDFGGGTGATNEKLF
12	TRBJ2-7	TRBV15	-	ATSRDKRASSQY
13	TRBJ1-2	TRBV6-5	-	ASSYSVTGRRGYT
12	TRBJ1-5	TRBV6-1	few	ASNDRDSNQPQH
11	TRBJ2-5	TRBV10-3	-	AISGARGETQY
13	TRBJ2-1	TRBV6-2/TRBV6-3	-	ASNGGQPSYNEQF
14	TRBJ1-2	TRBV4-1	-	ASSPGPPGTNYGYT
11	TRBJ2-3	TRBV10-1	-	ASSAGAVDTQY
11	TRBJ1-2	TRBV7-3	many	ASSSRQGDGYT
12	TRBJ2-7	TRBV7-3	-	ASSLGGGEYEQY
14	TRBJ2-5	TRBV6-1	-	ASSSWGGEYQETQY
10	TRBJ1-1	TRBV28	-	ASRERNTEAF
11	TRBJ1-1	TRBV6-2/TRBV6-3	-	ASSPQTRPEAF
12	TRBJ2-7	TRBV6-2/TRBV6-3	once	ASIQTGAPYEQY
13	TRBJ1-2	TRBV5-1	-	ASSDLRGTGDGYT
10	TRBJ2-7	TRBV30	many	AWSETGSEQY
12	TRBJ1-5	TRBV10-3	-	AISDELRNQPQH
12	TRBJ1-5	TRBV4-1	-	ASSQLSGNQPQH
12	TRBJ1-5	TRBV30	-	AWSVVGNNQPQH
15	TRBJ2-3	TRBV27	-	ASSLLGPGASTDTQY
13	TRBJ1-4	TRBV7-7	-	ASSFRGTTNEKLF
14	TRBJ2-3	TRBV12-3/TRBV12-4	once	ASLIGRRGGEDTQY
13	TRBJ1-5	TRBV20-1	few	SAIVRRDSNQPQH
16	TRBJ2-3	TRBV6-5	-	ASSYDQRQGISTDTQY
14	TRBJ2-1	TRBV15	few	ATSGTGTSGNNEQF
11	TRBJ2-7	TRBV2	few	ASHREGWYEQY
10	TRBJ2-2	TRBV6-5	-	ASSDWPGELF
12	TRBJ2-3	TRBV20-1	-	SARVAGPTDTQY
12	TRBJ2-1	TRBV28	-	ASTLGQGYNEQF
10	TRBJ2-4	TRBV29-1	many	SVEDRGNIQY
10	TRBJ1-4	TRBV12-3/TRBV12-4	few	ASSLFDEKLF
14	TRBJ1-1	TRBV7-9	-	ASSTGQGRRNTEAF
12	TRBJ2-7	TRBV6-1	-	ASSVTSVSYEQY